The 4 T cell receptor beta chains listed next were all sequenced from one sample in a study of low-dose radiotherapy and immunotherapy resistance in tumors. TRAV- and TRBV-specific primers were used for first-strand cDNA, which covered alpha and beta chains. TCRs were amplified for 15 to 25 PCR cycles with a constant-region primer and V-primer adapter. One entry per CDR3 protein results from TCRdb running MiXCR on the reads. This table holds almost 40,000 distinct CDR3 sequences, roughly 31% found once. Documented time point: before trial treatment. The sequencing here drew on PBMCs, taken before treatment. These receptors originate from a male donor with gallbladder cancer.

This clonotype was seen ten or more times. J is TRBJ1-1 and V is TRBV7-9; perhaps TRBD1 as D (5 bases). V lost 5 bases and J 4 bases, leaving 26 bases between the germline ends. Germline-derived CDR1 and CDR2 are SEHNR and FQNEAQ (reference sequence). This CDR3 is built from 18 residues. Here the CDR3 reads CASSAGVGVEGWSTEAFF. The CDR3 DNA reads as TGTGCCAGCAGCGCGGGAGTGGGGGTAGAAGGTTGGAGCACTGAAGCTTTCTTT.

A remark on this clonotype: It is likely a read error, because the conserved phenylalanine at the end of the CDR3 is missing. The CDR3 bases are TGTGCCAGCAGCCAAGCCAGCCTTTTAAAAGAGACCCAGTACTAC. This sequence encodes CASSQASLLKETQYY. The chain uses TRBV14 and TRBJ2-5; D is ambiguous. Between the trimmed V and J ends, which lost 1 base and 3 bases, there was a span of 12 bases. Looked up from germline, CDR1 is SGHDN and CDR2 is FVKESK. The CDR3 is made up of 15 amino acids.

Comment on this clonotype: This likely came from a read error, as a far larger clone is one base away. The rearrangement uses TRBV6-6 and TRBJ2-7; 7 bases are a match to TRBD1. The closer fit of TRBJ2-1 to the DNA end suggests the J call may be wrong. This CDR3 contains 14 residues. Looked up from germline, CDR1 is MNHNY and CDR2 is SVGAGI (reference sequence). The CDR3 nucleotides read TGTGCCAGCAGTTACCAGGGACAGTCCGATGAGCAGTTCTTC. The encoded protein is CASSYQGQSDEQFF.

V usage is TRBV14 and J usage is TRBJ2-7; D is possibly TRBD2 (5 bases). The V end was cut by 2 bases, the J end by 5 bases, with 10 bases between. This CDR3 has 13 amino acids. Looked up from germline, CDR1 is SGHDN and CDR2 is FVKESK. Here the CDR3 reads CASSQSGRHEQYF. The CDR3 region has the DNA TGTGCCAGCAGCCAAAGCGGACGGCACGAGCAGTACTTC.